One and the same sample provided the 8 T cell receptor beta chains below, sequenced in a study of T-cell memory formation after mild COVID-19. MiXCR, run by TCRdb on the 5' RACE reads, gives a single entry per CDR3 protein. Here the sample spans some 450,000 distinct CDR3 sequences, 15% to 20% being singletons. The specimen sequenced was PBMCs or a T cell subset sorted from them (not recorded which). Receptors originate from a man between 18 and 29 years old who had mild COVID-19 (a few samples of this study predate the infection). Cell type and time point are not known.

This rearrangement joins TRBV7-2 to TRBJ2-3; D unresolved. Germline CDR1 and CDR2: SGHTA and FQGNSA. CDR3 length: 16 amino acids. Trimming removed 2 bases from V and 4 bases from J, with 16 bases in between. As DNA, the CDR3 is TGTGCCAGCAGCTTATCTGCAGGTGGGATCGCAGATACGCAGTATTTT. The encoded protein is CASSLSAGGIADTQYF.

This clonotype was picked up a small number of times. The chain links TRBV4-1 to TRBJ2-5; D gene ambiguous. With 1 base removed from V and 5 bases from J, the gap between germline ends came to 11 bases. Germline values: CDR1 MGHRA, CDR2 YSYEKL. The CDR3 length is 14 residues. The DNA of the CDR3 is TGCGCCAGCAGCCAAGGGGTAACTCAGGAGACCCAGTACTTC. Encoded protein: CASSQGVTQETQYF.

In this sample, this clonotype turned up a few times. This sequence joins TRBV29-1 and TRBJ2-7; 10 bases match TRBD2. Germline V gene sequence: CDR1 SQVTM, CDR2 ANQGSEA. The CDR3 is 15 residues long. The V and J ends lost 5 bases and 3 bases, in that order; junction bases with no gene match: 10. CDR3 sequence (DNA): TGCAGCGTTACAAGGGCGTTAGCGGGGGGCTACGAGCAGTACTTC. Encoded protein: CSVTRALAGGYEQYF.

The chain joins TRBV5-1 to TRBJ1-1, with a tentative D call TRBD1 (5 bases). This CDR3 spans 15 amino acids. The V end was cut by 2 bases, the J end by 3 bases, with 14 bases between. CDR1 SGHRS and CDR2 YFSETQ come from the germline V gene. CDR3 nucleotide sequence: TGCGCCAGCAGCTTCTCGAAGTGGGGGGACACTGAAGCTTTCTTT. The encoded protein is CASSFSKWGDTEAFF.

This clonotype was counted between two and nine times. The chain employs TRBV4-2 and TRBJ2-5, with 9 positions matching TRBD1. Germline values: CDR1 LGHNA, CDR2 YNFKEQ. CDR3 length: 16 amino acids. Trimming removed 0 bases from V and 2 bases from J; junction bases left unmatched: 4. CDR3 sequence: CASSQEYRGPQETQYF. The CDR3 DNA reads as TGTGCCAGCAGCCAAGAATACAGGGGGCCACAAGAGACCCAGTACTTC.

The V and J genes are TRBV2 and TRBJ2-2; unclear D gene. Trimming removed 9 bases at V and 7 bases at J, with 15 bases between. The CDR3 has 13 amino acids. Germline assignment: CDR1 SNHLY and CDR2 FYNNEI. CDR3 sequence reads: CASLSQIGGELFF. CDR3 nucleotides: TGTGCCAGTTTATCACAAATTGGCGGGGAGCTGTTTTTT.

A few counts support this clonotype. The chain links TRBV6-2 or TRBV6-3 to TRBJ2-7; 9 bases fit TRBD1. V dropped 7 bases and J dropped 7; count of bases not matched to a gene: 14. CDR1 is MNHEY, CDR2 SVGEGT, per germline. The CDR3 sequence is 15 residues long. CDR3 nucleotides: TGTGCCAGCAACGACGGGGGACAGGGACTACGAGAGCAGTACGTC. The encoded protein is CASNDGGQGLREQYV.

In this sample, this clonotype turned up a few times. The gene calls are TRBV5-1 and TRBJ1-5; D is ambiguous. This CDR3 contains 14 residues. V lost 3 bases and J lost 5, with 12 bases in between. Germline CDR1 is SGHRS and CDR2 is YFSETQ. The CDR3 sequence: CASSSDGLDQPQHF. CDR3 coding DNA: TGCGCCAGCAGCTCCGACGGCCTAGATCAGCCCCAGCATTTT.